This T cell receptor (beta chain) stems from a study of human T cells and chemical hapten exposure. Study-wide results and limits: Versus controls, significantly more large CDR3 similarity clusters arose from expanded TCRs. Those TCRs sitting above 1 in 1000 frequency stayed the same with DPC sensitization. Alopecia affecting every donor means their immune response may not match healthy people's.

This clonotype was picked up many times. Its target is not known. Time point reported: patch test 2, 6 weeks after DPC sensitization. Treatment specified: therapeutic diphenylcyclopropenone sensitization with weekly scalp DPC. The CDR3 loop spans 15 amino acids. Germline V gene lookup returns CDR1 SGHNT and CDR2 YYREEE (reference sequence). Trimming took off 0 bases at V and 3 bases at J, with 9 bases between the two ends. TCRdb itself ran the RACE reads through MiXCR, one entry per CDR3 protein. The sample contains about 350,000 distinct CDR3 sequences, over 6% of which appear only once. This chain uses TRBV5-4 with TRBJ1-4, with no clear D. The receptor's source is a woman in her late teens or twenties with alopecia areata. Some clones in this sample may be carry-over from other donors' samples. The material was whole blood, obtained in connection with sensitization to the hapten diphenylcyclopropenone (DPC). This chain's CDR3 is CASSLGGLANEKLFF. For the CDR3, the DNA is TGTGCCAGCAGCTTGGGAGGGCTTGCTAATGAAAAACTGTTTTTT.